Here is one TCR beta chain with its context. Its antigen is as yet unknown. Germline CDR1 SEHNR, CDR2 FQNEAQ (reference sequence). V shed 5 bases, J shed 7 bases, and the junction held 12 bases outside the gene matches. The CDR3 covers 15 residues. These data belong to a study of cytomegalovirus exposure and HLA in healthy donors. Whole-study findings and limits: Many donors carried some public TCRs, although rarity characterized most TCR sequences.

TCRdb keeps only in-frame clones here, not all; method: immunoSEQ multiplex PCR. The sample holds approximately 150,000 clones, approximately 86% seen once. Sequenced material: PBMCs. This clonotype was sampled from a man younger than 35 in good health and CMV-seropositive. V usage is TRBV7-9 and J usage is TRBJ1-2, with 8 nucleotides matching TRBD1. The CDR3 spells CASSGQGQVRVGYTF. CDR3 bases: TGTGCCAGCAGCGGACAGGGTCAGGTGCGGGTTGGCTACACCTTC.